The clone carrying this TCR beta chain was counted between two and nine times. The sample belongs to a study of T cell responses to AZD1222 COVID-19 vaccine. Turning to the study itself: Pooling covered second doses at about 4 or about 12 weeks.

Sequencing used immunoSEQ multiplex PCR; TCRdb keeps in-frame clones, though not all of them. Among 70,000 to 95,000 clones listed, about nine tenths were seen once. V lost 5 bases and J 3 bases, leaving 13 bases between the germline ends. This CDR3 has 14 residues. The germline gives CDR1 MNHEY, CDR2 SMNVEV (reference sequence). The V and J genes are TRBV27 and TRBJ2-5; D remains unclear. The sequence was collected from an adult in good health. Specimen: peripheral blood, collected on day 0 of AZD1222 vaccination. The CDR3 sequence is CASSRLSAEETQYF. The CDR3 DNA reads as TGTGCCAGCAGTCGCCTTAGTGCGGAAGAGACCCAGTACTTC.